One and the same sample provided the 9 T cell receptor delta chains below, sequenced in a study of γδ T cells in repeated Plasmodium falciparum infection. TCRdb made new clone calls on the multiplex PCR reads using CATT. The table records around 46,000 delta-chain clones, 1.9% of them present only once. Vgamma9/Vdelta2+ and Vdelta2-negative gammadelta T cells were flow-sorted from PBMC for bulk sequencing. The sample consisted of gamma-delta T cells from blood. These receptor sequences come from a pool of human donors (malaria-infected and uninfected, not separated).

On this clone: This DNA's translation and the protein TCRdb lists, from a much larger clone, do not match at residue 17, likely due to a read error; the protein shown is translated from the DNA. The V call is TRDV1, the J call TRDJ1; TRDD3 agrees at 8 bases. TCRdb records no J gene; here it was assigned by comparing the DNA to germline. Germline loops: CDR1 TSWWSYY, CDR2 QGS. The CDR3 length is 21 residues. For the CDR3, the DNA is TGTGCTCTTGGGGAAGGGATCCTAAGTCGACTGGGGGTCATGTACACCAATAAACTCATCTTT. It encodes CALGEGILSRLGVMYTNKLIF.

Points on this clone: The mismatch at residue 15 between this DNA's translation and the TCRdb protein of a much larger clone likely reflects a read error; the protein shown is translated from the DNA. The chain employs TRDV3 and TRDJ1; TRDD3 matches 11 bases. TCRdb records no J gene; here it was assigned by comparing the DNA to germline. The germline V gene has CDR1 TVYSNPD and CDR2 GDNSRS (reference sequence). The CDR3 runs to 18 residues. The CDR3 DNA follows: TGTGCCTTCTCTACAGAGGGAACTGGGGGATATTGCACCGATGAACTCATCTTT. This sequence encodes CAFSTEGTGGYCTDELIF.

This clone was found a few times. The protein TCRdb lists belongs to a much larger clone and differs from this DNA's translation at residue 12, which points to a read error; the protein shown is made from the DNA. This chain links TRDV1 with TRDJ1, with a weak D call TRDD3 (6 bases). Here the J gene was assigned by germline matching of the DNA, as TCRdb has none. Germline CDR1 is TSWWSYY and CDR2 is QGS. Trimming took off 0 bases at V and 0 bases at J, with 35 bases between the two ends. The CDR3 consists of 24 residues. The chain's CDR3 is CALGELGYSITSGINRLYTDKLIF. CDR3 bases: TGTGCTCTTGGGGAACTCGGTTATAGTATTACTTCGGGGATCAACCGATTGTACACCGATAAACTCATCTTT.

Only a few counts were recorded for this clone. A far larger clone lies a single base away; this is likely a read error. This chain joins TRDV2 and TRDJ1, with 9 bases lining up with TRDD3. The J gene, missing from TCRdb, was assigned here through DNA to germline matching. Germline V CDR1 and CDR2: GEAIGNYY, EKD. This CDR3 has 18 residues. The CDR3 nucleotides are TGTGCCTGTGACCTCGTGGGGACTGGGGGACCCTACACTGATAAACTCATCTTT. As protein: CACDLVGTGGPYTDKLIF.

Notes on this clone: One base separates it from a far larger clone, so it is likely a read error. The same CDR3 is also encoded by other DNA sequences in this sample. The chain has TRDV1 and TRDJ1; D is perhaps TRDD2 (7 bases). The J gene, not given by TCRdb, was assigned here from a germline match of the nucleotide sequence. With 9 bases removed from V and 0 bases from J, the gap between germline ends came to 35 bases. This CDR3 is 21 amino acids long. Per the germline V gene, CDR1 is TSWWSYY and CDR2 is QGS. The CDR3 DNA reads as TGTGCTCTAGGGCGTCTCCTTCCTTTATTGGGGATCCCCATGTACACCGATAAACTCATCTTT. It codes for CALGRLLPLLGIPMYTDKLIF.

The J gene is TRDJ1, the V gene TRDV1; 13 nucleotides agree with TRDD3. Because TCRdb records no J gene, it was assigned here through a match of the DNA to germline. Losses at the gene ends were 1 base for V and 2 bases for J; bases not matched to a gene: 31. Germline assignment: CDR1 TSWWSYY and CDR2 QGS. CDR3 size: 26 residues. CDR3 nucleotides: TGTGCTCTTGGGGAACGGGGTTGGGATCTCAGTTCCTACTACTGGGGGATACGCTGTAGGACCGATAAACTCATCTTT. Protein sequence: CALGERGWDLSSYYWGIRCRTDKLIF.

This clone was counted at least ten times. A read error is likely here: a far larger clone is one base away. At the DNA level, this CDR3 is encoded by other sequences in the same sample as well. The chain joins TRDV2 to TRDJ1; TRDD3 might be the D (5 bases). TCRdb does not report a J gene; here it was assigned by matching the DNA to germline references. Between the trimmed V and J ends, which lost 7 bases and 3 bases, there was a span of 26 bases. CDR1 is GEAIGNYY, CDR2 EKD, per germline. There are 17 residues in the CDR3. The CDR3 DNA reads TGTGCCTGCGAAGACTTGCTGGGTCCCAGAGGAGCCGATAAACTCATCTTT. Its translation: CACEDLLGPRGADKLIF.

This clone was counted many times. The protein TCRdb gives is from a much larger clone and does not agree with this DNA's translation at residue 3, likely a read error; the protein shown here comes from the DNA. In DNA form, the CDR3 reads TGTGCTTTTGGGGAACCCCGAGGCGAACTCATCTTT. It is translated as CAFGEPRGELIF. The V call is TRDV1, the J call TRDJ1, with a weak D call TRDD3 (5 bases). There are 12 residues in the CDR3. Germline loops: CDR1 TSWWSYY, CDR2 QGS.

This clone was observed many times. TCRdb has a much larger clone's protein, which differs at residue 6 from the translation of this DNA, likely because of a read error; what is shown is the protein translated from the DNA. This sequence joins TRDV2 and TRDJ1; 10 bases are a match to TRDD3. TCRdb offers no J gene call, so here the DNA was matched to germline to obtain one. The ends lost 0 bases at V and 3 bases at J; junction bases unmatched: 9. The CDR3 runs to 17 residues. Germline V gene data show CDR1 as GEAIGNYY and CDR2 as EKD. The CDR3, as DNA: TGTGCCTGTGACACCCTATGGGTGGGGGATACCTCCGATAAACTCATCTTT. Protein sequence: CACDTLWVGDTSDKLIF.